The rows below give T cell receptor beta chains drawn from one sample of a study of cytomegalovirus exposure and HLA in healthy donors. Using immunoSEQ multiplex PCR, the repertoire was profiled, and TCRdb retains in-frame clones only, with some absent. The sample comprises some 170,000 clones, around 81% of which are singletons, and over 4.5% rests with the top ten. The sequencing input was PBMCs. These TCRs come from a woman between 18 and 30 years old in good health and CMV-seropositive. Each CDR3 is given with its conserved first and last residue. Each record gives: V gene, clone size, D gene, J gene, CDR3 DNA, CDR3 protein. A D gene is named only where the DNA matches it firmly. Not every row has a clone size; where given, it reads once, few, many or a size class.

V: TRBV7-8; size: NA; D: TRBD1; J: TRBJ1-2; DNA: TGTGCCAGCAGCCCTACGGACAGGGCCTATGGCTACACCTTC; CDR3: CASSPTDRAYGYTF
V: TRBV28; size: NA; D: NA; J: TRBJ2-1; DNA: TGTGCCAGCAGTTTCCTACGCAGGGACATAACAATCAATGAGCAGTTCTTC; CDR3: CASSFLRRDITINEQFF
V: TRBV6-5; size: NA; D: NA; J: TRBJ1-1; DNA: TGTGCCAGCAGTTCTTCCGGACAGTGGAACACTGAAGCTTTCTTT; CDR3: CASSSSGQWNTEAFF
V: TRBV6-1; size: NA; D: NA; J: TRBJ1-6; DNA: TGTGCCAGCAGTGAAAGAGGCGGCGGGGCTCATTCACCCCTCCACTTT; CDR3: CASSERGGGAHSPLHF
V: TRBV20-1; size: NA; D: NA; J: TRBJ1-2; DNA: TGCAGTGCCCCGGGTAACTATGGCTACACCTTC; CDR3: CSAPGNYGYTF
V: TRBV28; size: NA; D: TRBD1; J: TRBJ1-4; DNA: TGTGCCAGCAGTTTGCAGGGGGCGGTGAATGAAAAACTGTTTTTT; CDR3: CASSLQGAVNEKLFF
V: TRBV5-4; size: NA; D: TRBD2; J: TRBJ2-3; DNA: TGTGCCAGCAGCCCGGCGCCCGGGGGGGCTTTATCAGATACGCAGTATTTT; CDR3: CASSPAPGGALSDTQYF
V: TRBV2; size: NA; D: NA; J: TRBJ1-5; DNA: TGTGCCAGCAGGCCCGCCGGAGGCCATCAGCCCCAGCATTTT; CDR3: CASRPAGGHQPQHF
V: TRBV7-2; size: once; D: NA; J: TRBJ2-1; DNA: TGTGCCAGCAGCCGCACAAGGGGGACGGGCAATGAGCAGTTCTTC; CDR3: CASSRTRGTGNEQFF
V: TRBV7-2; size: NA; D: NA; J: TRBJ2-2; DNA: TGTGCCAGCAGCTTATCGCGCACGGCGGGCAGGGAGCTGTTTTTT; CDR3: CASSLSRTAGRELFF
V: TRBV19; size: NA; D: NA; J: TRBJ2-7; DNA: TGTGCCAGTAGTATTAGCGGCCACGAGCAGTACTTC; CDR3: CASSISGHEQYF
V: TRBV29-1; size: NA; D: NA; J: TRBJ2-6; DNA: TGCAGCACATACGAGGCCAACGTCCTGACTTTC; CDR3: CSTYEANVLTF
V: TRBV5-1; size: few; D: TRBD1; J: TRBJ1-2; DNA: TGCGCCAGCAGCCCCGGCCCGGGACAGGAGAATGGCTACACCTTC; CDR3: CASSPGPGQENGYTF
V: TRBV5-6; size: NA; D: TRBD1; J: TRBJ2-2; DNA: TGTGCCAGCAGCCACACAGGGGTTGTCACCGGGGAGCTGTTTTTT; CDR3: CASSHTGVVTGELFF
V: TRBV5-1; size: NA; D: NA; J: TRBJ2-2; DNA: TGCGCCAGCAGCTTGGCCATAGCCACCGGGGAGCTGTTTTTT; CDR3: CASSLAIATGELFF
V: TRBV4-1; size: NA; D: TRBD1; J: TRBJ1-2; DNA: TGCGCCAGCAGCCACCAAACCGGGACAGGGTCCTCATCGTCCTATGGCTACACCTTC; CDR3: CASSHQTGTGSSSSYGYTF
V: TRBV29-1; size: NA; D: NA; J: TRBJ2-7; DNA: TGCAGCGTTGAAGATCGACGGGGGTACGAGCAGTACTTC; CDR3: CSVEDRRGYEQYF
V: TRBV5-8; size: NA; D: NA; J: TRBJ1-1; DNA: TGTGCCAGCACCTACGGCGGGAGGGAAACTGAAGCTTTCTTT; CDR3: CASTYGGRETEAFF
V: TRBV5-6; size: NA; D: TRBD1; J: TRBJ2-7; DNA: TGTGCCAGCAGCTTGGACCCGGGACAGAGGCGATACGAGCAGTACTTC; CDR3: CASSLDPGQRRYEQYF
V: TRBV11-2; size: NA; D: NA; J: TRBJ1-1; DNA: TGTGCCAGCAGTTTCCGGGGGACCAGACACGGGAACACTGAAGCTTTCTTT; CDR3: CASSFRGTRHGNTEAFF
V: TRBV5-1; size: NA; D: TRBD2; J: TRBJ2-5; DNA: TGCGCCAGCAGCCCAATGCGGGGGGGAGGAGAGACCCAGTACTTC; CDR3: CASSPMRGGGETQYF
V: TRBV4-3; size: NA; D: NA; J: TRBJ1-3; DNA: TGCGCCAGCAGCCAAGAGAGGGGGGGAGTAGCTGGAAACACCATATATTTT; CDR3: CASSQERGGVAGNTIYF
V: TRBV4-3; size: NA; D: NA; J: TRBJ1-6; DNA: TGCGCCAGCAGCCGGACAGAAGCCTCCTATAATTCACCCCTCCACTTT; CDR3: CASSRTEASYNSPLHF
V: TRBV11-3; size: NA; D: TRBD1; J: TRBJ1-3; DNA: TGTGCCAGCAGGAGACCGGGACAGGGAATTTTTATAGCTGGAAACACCATATATTTT; CDR3: CASRRPGQGIFIAGNTIYF
V: TRBV5-4; size: NA; D: NA; J: TRBJ2-1; DNA: TGTGCCAGCAGCGGTGGTCTAAGCTCCTACAATGAGCAGTTCTTC; CDR3: CASSGGLSSYNEQFF
V: TRBV9; size: NA; D: NA; J: TRBJ2-3; DNA: TGTGCCAGCAGCCTCACCCCAGGGGACACAGATACGCAGTATTTT; CDR3: CASSLTPGDTDTQYF
V: TRBV6-5; size: NA; D: NA; J: TRBJ1-2; DNA: TGTGCCACCGAGAGTTCGGGTTATGGCTACACCTTC; CDR3: CATESSGYGYTF
V: TRBV9; size: NA; D: NA; J: TRBJ1-1; DNA: TGTGCCAGCAGCGTAGCTGGCTCGAGGTCTGAAGCTTTCTTT; CDR3: CASSVAGSRSEAFF